This T cell receptor (beta chain) was sequenced for a study of blood T cell repertoires in COVID-19. Study background: Some COVID-19 samples were acute and others convalescent; all came from the United States, Italy and Spain. PBMCs, B-cell-depleted T cells, or T cells provided the cDNA or gDNA that made up the material.

Under the authors' procedure: Scientists estimated how many nucleated cells there were by amplifying reference gene primers. Using immunoSEQ multiplex PCR, the repertoire was profiled, and TCRdb retains in-frame clones only, with some absent. D and trimming were read from the DNA, whereas the V and J calls and clone size are those reported in that table. The sample yields approximately 150,000 clones, approximately 90% seen once. On this clone: Distinct nucleotide sequences in the sample also encode this CDR3.

Germline assignment: CDR1 MGHRA and CDR2 YSYEKL. Trimming cost V 4 bases and J 4 bases; bases outside gene matches: 7. The CDR3 spans 15 residues. The specimen was peripheral blood. This clonotype originated in a man aged 45-65 years who had recovered from COVID-19. This chain joins TRBV4-1 and TRBJ1-1, with TRBD1 identical over 9 bases. This chain's CDR3 is CASSPLGQGGTEAFF. CDR3 in DNA: TGCGCCAGCAGCCCCTTGGGACAGGGAGGCACTGAAGCTTTCTTT.